Given below is one T cell receptor (beta chain) in context. The data are from a study of long-term antiretroviral therapy in people with HIV. The immunoSEQ assay was v3.0, run at survey level. Assay used: immunoSEQ multiplex PCR; TCRdb lists only in-frame clones, some missing. The table lists some 34,000 clones, 95% to 96% of them singletons. The germline gives CDR1 SNHLY, CDR2 FYNNEI. V was trimmed by 9 bases and J by 2 bases, leaving 17 bases between them. The CDR3 spans 14 residues. V and J are TRBV2 and TRBJ2-7, with TRBD2 as a possible D gene (8 bases). This TCR derives from a man between 25 and 39 years old with HIV. The sample was unsorted PBMCs, taken approximately 6.5 years after starting antiretroviral therapy. The CDR3 DNA follows: TGTGCCAGTTCATTTAGCGGGACAGCCTACGAGCAGTACTTC. Translated, it gives CASSFSGTAYEQYF.